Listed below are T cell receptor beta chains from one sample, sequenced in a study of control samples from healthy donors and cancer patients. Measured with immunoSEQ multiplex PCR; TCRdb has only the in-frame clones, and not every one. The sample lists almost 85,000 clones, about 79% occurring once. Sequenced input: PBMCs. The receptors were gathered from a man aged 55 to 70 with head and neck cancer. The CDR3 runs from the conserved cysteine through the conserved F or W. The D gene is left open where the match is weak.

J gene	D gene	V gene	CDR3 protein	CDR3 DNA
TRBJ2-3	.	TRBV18	CASSPSDIAPQYF	TGTGCCAGCTCACCGAGCGATATCGCCCCGCAGTATTTT
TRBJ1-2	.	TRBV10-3	CAISESSGFNYGYTF	TGTGCCATCAGTGAGTCGAGTGGATTTAACTATGGCTACACCTTC
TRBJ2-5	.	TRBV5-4	CASSLEGPARETQYF	TGTGCCAGCAGCCTGGAGGGCCCAGCGAGGGAGACCCAGTACTTC
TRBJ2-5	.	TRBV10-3	CAISDSGEETQYF	TGTGCCATCAGTGATTCGGGGGAAGAGACCCAGTACTTC
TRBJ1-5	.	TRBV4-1	CASSQGGPPRFSNQPQHF	TGCGCCAGCAGCCAAGGGGGACCCCCAAGGTTTAGCAATCAGCCCCAGCATTTT
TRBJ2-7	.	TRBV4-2	CASSRADGASGEQYF	TGTGCCAGCAGCCGCGCGGACGGGGCGTCGGGGGAGCAGTACTTC
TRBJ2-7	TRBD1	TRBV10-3	CATHPTGTGDREQYF	TGTGCCACTCACCCTACCGGGACAGGGGATAGGGAGCAGTACTTC
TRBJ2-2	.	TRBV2	CARRPEPNTGELFF	TGTGCCAGACGACCTGAGCCGAACACCGGGGAGCTGTTTTTT
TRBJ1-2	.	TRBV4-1	CASSQGGGWDGYTF	TGCGCCAGCAGCCAAGGGGGGGGATGGGATGGCTACACCTTC
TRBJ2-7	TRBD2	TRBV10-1	CASSEMVAGVHEQYF	TGCGCCAGCAGTGAAATGGTAGCGGGAGTGCACGAGCAGTACTTC
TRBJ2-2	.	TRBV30	CARRGLVSNTGELFF	TGTGCCAGGCGGGGTTTGGTGTCGAACACCGGGGAGCTGTTTTTT
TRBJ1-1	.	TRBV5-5	CASSLADSGTEAFF	TGTGCCAGCAGCTTAGCCGACAGTGGCACTGAAGCTTTCTTT
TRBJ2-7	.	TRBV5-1	CASSLAGGQATYEQYF	TGCGCCAGCAGCTTGGCCGGCGGTCAGGCCACCTACGAGCAGTACTTC
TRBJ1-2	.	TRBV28	CASIPPGAFYGYTF	TGTGCCAGCATTCCACCAGGGGCCTTCTATGGCTACACCTTC
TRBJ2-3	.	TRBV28	CASKGGFRSTDTQYF	TGTGCCAGCAAAGGAGGGTTCCGTAGCACAGATACGCAGTATTTT
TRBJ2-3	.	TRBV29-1	CSVERLGLGGTDTQYF	TGCAGCGTTGAGAGGTTGGGTTTGGGAGGCACAGATACGCAGTATTTT
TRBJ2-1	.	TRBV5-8	CASTRPGGGYNEQFF	TGTGCCAGCACCCGGCCGGGCGGTGGCTACAATGAGCAGTTCTTC